The 3 T cell receptor beta chains given below trace back to one sample, sequenced in a study of CD8+ T cells in alopecia areata. Extracted RNA was reverse transcribed, and the resulting cDNA served as sequencing template. TCRdb keeps only in-frame clones here, not all; method: immunoSEQ multiplex PCR. This sample has over 85,000 clones, with around 44% found just once. Sample: CD4+ T cells sorted from blood. The receptors were gathered from a human donor with alopecia areata.

This chain links TRBV5-1 with TRBJ1-2; maybe TRBD1 (5 bases). V dropped 4 bases and J dropped 0 bases, with 16 bases sitting between them. This CDR3 contains 16 residues. Germline V gene data show CDR1 as SGHRS and CDR2 as YFSETQ. CDR3 amino acids: CASSPETALANYGYTF. CDR3 bases: TGCGCCAGCAGCCCCGAGACAGCATTAGCTAACTATGGCTACACCTTC.

The chain joins TRBV30 to TRBJ2-1; D is perhaps TRBD2 (6 bases). V lost 5 bases to trimming and J lost 12 bases, with 17 bases between them. The CDR3 loop spans 12 amino acids. CDR1 and CDR2 from the germline V gene are GTSNPN and SVGIG (reference sequence). CDR3 nucleotides: TGTGCCTGGGACAAGGCGGGGATCGGGCAGTTCTTC. Translating it yields CAWDKAGIGQFF.

The J gene is TRBJ2-1, the V gene TRBV30; D possibly corresponds to TRBD2 (5 bases). This CDR3 contains 14 residues. Germline lookup yields CDR1 GTSNPN and CDR2 SVGIG (reference sequence). The germline V and J ends were trimmed by 5 bases and 5 bases, with 16 bases remaining between them. CDR3 protein: CAWDSAPGDNEQFF. The CDR3 nucleotides are TGTGCCTGGGATAGCGCCCCCGGGGACAATGAGCAGTTCTTC. The whole variable domain, remainder taken from reference TRBV30 and TRBJ2-1, is SQTIHQWPATLVQPVGSPLSLECTVEGTSNPNLYWYRQAAGRGLQLLFYSVGIGQISSEVPQNLSASRPQDRQFILSSKKLLLSDSGFYLCAWDSAPGDNEQFFGPGTRLTVL.